The TCR beta chain under discussion was sequenced for a study of cytomegalovirus exposure and HLA in healthy donors. Study background: Around 87 million unique TCRs, all from HLA-typed donors, were included in an early release of the data. General study results and limits: Cytomegalovirus association was assigned to about 180 TCR beta chains. Presence/absence analyses rested on an assumption that sequencing depth was roughly uniform across donors. Researchers reportedly found TCR beta sequences accurately predicted most subjects' HLA-A and HLA-B alleles.

The PCR had 60 Vbeta and 13 Jbeta primers. Here immunoSEQ multiplex PCR was the method, and the copy in TCRdb shows in-frame clones only, minus some. This sample has approximately 130,000 clones, with 75% to 90% found just once. This clone was seen a single time. Its antigen is not identified. CDR3 length: 17 amino acids. Germline V gene sequence: CDR1 MNHNS, CDR2 SASEGT. V lost 4 bases to trimming and J lost 4 bases, with 22 bases between them. V gene TRBV6-1 combines with J gene TRBJ2-5, with a possible D match to TRBD2 (6 bases). This clonotype was sampled from a man aged 35 to 55 in good health and CMV-seronegative. Input material: PBMCs. Here the CDR3 DNA reads TGTGCCAGCAGTGTTGAACGTGGCGAGCCGGAGGGAGAGACCCAGTACTTC. Translated: CASSVERGEPEGETQYF.